Each of the 29 T cell receptor beta chains below was sequenced from the same sample in a study of blood T cell repertoires in COVID-19. Profiled with immunoSEQ multiplex PCR; TCRdb holds only in-frame clones, not every one. This sample yields about 340,000 clones, of which 75% to 90% are seen a single time; about 7% belongs to the top ten. The sample comprised peripheral blood. The receptors shown here come from a woman aged 55-75 years with COVID-19, enrolled during active disease.

V usage is TRBV6-5 and J usage is TRBJ1-6; possibly TRBD1 for D (6 bases). Trimming took off 0 bases at V and 5 bases at J, with 8 bases between the two ends. The V gene's germline CDR1 is MNHEY and CDR2 SVGAGI. The length of the CDR3 is 15 residues. CDR3 sequence: CASSYSRGNNSPLHF. The DNA for the CDR3 is TGTGCCAGCAGTTACTCGAGGGGGAATAATTCACCCCTCCACTTT.

The rearrangement links TRBV6-2 or TRBV6-3 to TRBJ2-1; 10 positions agree with TRBD2. The germline V gene has CDR1 MNHEY and CDR2 SVGEGT. The junction had 14 bases not matched to a gene; V was cut back by 6 bases and J by 0 bases. The length of the CDR3 is 19 residues. The CDR3 sequence is CASSVDIAGGHPSYNEQFF. In DNA form, the CDR3 reads TGTGCCAGCAGCGTCGATATAGCGGGGGGCCACCCCTCCTACAATGAGCAGTTCTTC.

This chain connects TRBV10-3 to TRBJ2-7, with 7 bases that match TRBD1. The ends lost 9 bases at V and 3 bases at J; junction bases unmatched: 8. CDR1 is ENHRY and CDR2 is SYGVKD in the germline V gene. The CDR3 is 13 amino acids. In nucleotides, the CDR3 is TGTGCCATGTCCCGGGACAGCCACTACGAGCAGTACTTC. Translation: CAMSRDSHYEQYF.

V is TRBV7-9 and J is TRBJ1-1, with 9 bases matching TRBD1. This CDR3 has 15 amino acids. J lost 6 bases, V lost 3 bases, and 8 bases had no gene match. Germline assignment: CDR1 SEHNR and CDR2 FQNEAQ (reference sequence). The CDR3: CASSLGGQGAPEAFF. Here the CDR3 DNA reads TGTGCCAGCAGCTTGGGGGGACAGGGAGCTCCTGAAGCTTTCTTT.

V usage is TRBV5-1 and J usage is TRBJ2-2, with TRBD1 identical over 7 bases. V was pared by 1 base and J by 4 bases, with 4 bases of the junction left unmatched. From germline, CDR1 is SGHRS and CDR2 YFSETQ. The CDR3 covers 15 residues. CDR3 nucleotide sequence: TGCGCCAGCAGCTTGTATACAGGGGTCACCGGGGAGCTGTTTTTT. Its translation: CASSLYTGVTGELFF.

The CDR3 sequence: CASSTGGRPQHF. The CDR3 DNA reads TGTGCCAGCAGCACAGGGGGTCGACCCCAGCATTTT. The rearrangement joins TRBV6-5 to TRBJ1-5; TRBD1 matches at 8 bases. The CDR3 runs 12 residues. J was trimmed by 10 bases and V by 6 bases; bases with no gene match: 5. Germline-derived CDR1 and CDR2 are MNHEY and SVGAGI.

The chain recombines TRBV11-2 with TRBJ2-3, with 8 bases aligning to TRBD1. CDR3 size: 16 residues. V shed 8 bases and J 2 bases; nucleotides not matched to a gene: 12. The germline gives CDR1 SGHAT, CDR2 FQNNGV. The CDR3 DNA reads TGTGCCAGCGTCCAGGGGGCCGCGGGGTCCACAGATACGCAGTATTTT. It is translated as CASVQGAAGSTDTQYF.

There are a few counts of this clone. The rearrangement joins TRBV7-3 to TRBJ1-6; D uncertain. V was clipped by 6 bases and J by 8 bases, with 11 bases between them. The CDR3 loop spans 13 amino acids. Germline V gene data show CDR1 as SGHTA and CDR2 as FQGTGA. CDR3 in DNA: TGTGCCAGCAGTTCGAACATGGATTCACCCCTCCACTTT. Protein sequence: CASSSNMDSPLHF. Drawing the rest from reference TRBV7-3 and TRBJ1-6, the complete variable domain is GAGVSQTPSNKVTEKGKYVELRCDPISGHTALYWYRQSLGQGPEFLIYFQGTGAADDSGLPNDRFFAVRPEGSVSTLKIQRTERGDSAVYLCASSSNMDSPLHFGNGTRLTVT.

The sample holds a few counts of this clone. The rearrangement joins TRBV2 to TRBJ2-1, with a possible D match to TRBD2 (6 bases). V was trimmed by 7 bases and J by 6 bases, leaving 16 bases between them. The CDR3 runs to 14 residues. The germline V gene has CDR1 SNHLY and CDR2 FYNNEI. The CDR3 protein is CASTQGLLSNEQFF. The CDR3 nucleotides read TGTGCCAGCACCCAGGGACTTCTGAGCAATGAGCAGTTCTTC.

The chain employs TRBV7-2 and TRBJ2-7, with 8 bases identical to TRBD2. Unmatched junction bases numbered 8, after V lost 2 bases and J lost 2 bases. The CDR3 has 16 amino acids. Germline-derived CDR1 and CDR2 are SGHTA and FQGNSA. The CDR3, as DNA: TGTGCCAGCAGCTTAAGGGCGGGGGGCGCGACCTACGAGCAGTACTTC. Translation gives CASSLRAGGATYEQYF.

The V gene is TRBV10-3, the J gene TRBJ2-7, with TRBD2 as a possible D gene (6 bases). This CDR3 is built from 15 residues. The germline gives CDR1 ENHRY, CDR2 SYGVKD. The V and J ends lost 7 bases and 7 bases respectively, with 23 bases between them. This CDR3 is CAINQLATGRGEQYF. For the CDR3, the DNA is TGTGCCATCAATCAACTAGCTACGGGCCGGGGTGAGCAGTACTTC.

J is TRBJ1-1 and V is TRBV13; TRBD1 matches 8 bases. The CDR3 runs 14 residues. The ends lost 5 bases at V and 4 bases at J; junction bases unmatched: 6. Germline lookup yields CDR1 PRHDT and CDR2 FYEKMQ (reference sequence). As DNA, the CDR3 is TGTGCCAGCAGCCCCAGGGGGCTTGGCACTGAAGCTTTCTTT. This gives the protein CASSPRGLGTEAFF.

The chain links TRBV4-3 to TRBJ1-2; D is ambiguous. Germline V CDR1 and CDR2: LGHNA, YSLEER. V was clipped by 0 bases and J by 2 bases, with 10 bases between them. The CDR3 consists of 15 residues. In DNA form, the CDR3 reads TGCGCCAGCAGCCAAGATCGGGTGATAAACTATGGCTACACCTTC. Protein sequence: CASSQDRVINYGYTF.

The chain carries TRBV7-6 and TRBJ1-6, with a weak D call TRBD1 (6 bases). Trimming cost V 5 bases and J 6 bases, with 14 bases left between them. Germline loops: CDR1 SGHVS, CDR2 FNYEAQ. CDR3 length: 15 amino acids. The CDR3, as DNA: TGTGCCAGCAGCCTAACCCTCAGGGGTAATTCACCCCTCCACTTT. The encoded protein is CASSLTLRGNSPLHF.

The rearrangement uses TRBV6-5 and TRBJ1-5; D is possibly TRBD1 (5 bases). This CDR3 is built from 15 residues. Trimming took 0 bases from V and 5 from J, leaving 11 bases between them. CDR1 is MNHEY and CDR2 is SVGAGI in the germline V gene. CDR3 bases: TGTGCCAGCAGTTACTCGGCGACAGTCGATCAGCCCCAGCATTTT. Encoded protein: CASSYSATVDQPQHF.

The rearrangement joins TRBV7-3 to TRBJ2-5; 15 bases agree with TRBD2. Trimming cost V 4 bases and J 5 bases; bases outside gene matches: 2. The CDR3 totals 15 residues. CDR1 is SGHTA, CDR2 FQGTGA, per germline. The CDR3 nucleotides are TGTGCCAGCAGCTGGACTAGCGGGGGGGCTGAGACCCAGTACTTC. Translation gives CASSWTSGGAETQYF.

The chain links TRBV5-8 to TRBJ1-1, with 7 bases lining up with TRBD1. CDR3 length: 13 residues. The germline V gene has CDR1 SGHTS and CDR2 YDEGEE. V shed 8 bases, J shed 4 bases, and the junction held 8 bases outside the gene matches. The CDR3 protein is CARFPDRATEAFF. The CDR3 region has the DNA TGTGCCAGATTTCCCGACAGGGCCACTGAAGCTTTCTTT.

The CDR3 DNA reads TGTGCCAGCAGCTCGGACAGGTTTTACGAGCAGTACTTC. Translating it yields CASSSDRFYEQYF. The chain employs TRBV11-2 and TRBJ2-7; TRBD1 agrees at 7 bases. The CDR3 sequence is 13 residues long. After removal of 4 bases from V and 4 bases from J, the junction contained 4 bases not matched to a gene. Germline V lookup: CDR1 SGHAT, CDR2 FQNNGV.

This clone came up a few times. The J gene is TRBJ1-2, the V gene TRBV4-3, with a possible D match to TRBD1 (6 bases). Germline-derived CDR1 and CDR2 are LGHNA and YSLEER. The CDR3 covers 14 residues. Deletions cut 0 bases from V and 3 bases from J, with 8 bases between. CDR3 sequence reads: CASSQETGDYGYTF. CDR3 coding DNA: TGCGCCAGCAGCCAAGAGACAGGAGACTATGGCTACACCTTC.

This clone was observed once. This rearrangement joins TRBV10-3 to TRBJ1-4, with a tentative D call TRBD1 (5 bases). Germline CDR1 ENHRY, CDR2 SYGVKD. This CDR3 is 16 amino acids long. V lost 1 base to trimming and J lost 0 bases, with 9 bases between them. The CDR3: CAISEYRQTTNEKLFF. CDR3 bases: TGTGCCATCAGTGAGTACCGACAGACAACTAATGAAAAACTGTTTTTT.

The sample holds a few counts of this clone. The rearrangement joins TRBV6-6 to TRBJ1-5; D is unresolved. V was shortened by 6 bases and J by 3 bases, with 12 bases between the two germline ends. The CDR3 contains 14 residues. In germline, CDR1 is MNHNY, CDR2 SVGAGI (reference sequence). The CDR3 protein is CASSLSGINQPQHF. CDR3 bases: TGTGCCAGCAGCCTATCGGGGATCAATCAGCCCCAGCATTTT.

The J gene is TRBJ1-1, the V gene TRBV19; TRBD1 might be the D (5 bases). Germline-derived CDR1 and CDR2 are LNHDA and SQIVND (reference sequence). V dropped 3 bases and J dropped 0 bases, with 14 bases sitting between them. The CDR3 runs to 16 residues. Here the CDR3 reads CASSILDSQMNTEAFF. The CDR3 DNA reads TGTGCCAGTAGTATTCTTGACAGCCAGATGAACACTGAAGCTTTCTTT. Looking up the rest from reference TRBV19 and TRBJ1-1 gives the full variable domain: DGGITQSPKYLFRKEGQNVTLSCEQNLNHDAMYWYRQDPGQGLRLIYYSQIVNDFQKGDIAEGYSVSREKKESFPLTVTSAQKNPTAFYLCASSILDSQMNTEAFFGQGTRLTVV.

V and J are TRBV30 and TRBJ2-7; 10 nucleotides match TRBD2. V shed 1 base, J shed 3 bases, and the junction held 6 bases outside the gene matches. Germline loops: CDR1 GTSNPN, CDR2 SVGIG (reference sequence). This CDR3 is 15 amino acids long. The CDR3 DNA follows: TGTGCCTGGAGTGGAGGACTAGCGGATCTCTACGAGCAGTACTTC. Protein product: CAWSGGLADLYEQYF. The full variable domain, rest sourced from reference TRBV30 and TRBJ2-7, is SQTIHQWPATLVQPVGSPLSLECTVEGTSNPNLYWYRQAAGRGLQLLFYSVGIGQISSEVPQNLSASRPQDRQFILSSKKLLLSDSGFYLCAWSGGLADLYEQYFGPGTRLTVT.

The chain uses TRBV5-1 and TRBJ2-1; D possibly corresponds to TRBD2 (6 bases). The V gene lost 4 bases and the J gene lost 0 bases, with 14 bases spanning the gap. Germline V gene sequence: CDR1 SGHRS, CDR2 YFSETQ. CDR3 length: 16 residues. In DNA form, the CDR3 reads TGCGCCAGCAGCCAATTTGCGGGGAGCTCCTACAATGAGCAGTTCTTC. Protein: CASSQFAGSSYNEQFF.

As DNA, the CDR3 is TGCGCCAGCAGCCAGGAACAGGGTTCCGCAGATACGCAGTATTTT. It is translated as CASSQEQGSADTQYF. The rearrangement uses TRBV4-1 and TRBJ2-3, with D possibly being TRBD1 (6 bases). The CDR3 contains 15 residues. V shed 3 bases and J shed 4 bases, with 14 bases lying between them. Germline lookup yields CDR1 MGHRA and CDR2 YSYEKL.

The chain joins TRBV7-2 to TRBJ2-6; a possible D gene is TRBD1 (5 bases). Trimming cost V 5 bases and J 0 bases, with 14 bases left between them. From germline, CDR1 is SGHTA and CDR2 FQGNSA. The CDR3 has 17 amino acids. The CDR3 loop reads CASSPWGLGSGANVLTF. CDR3 nucleotides: TGTGCCAGCAGCCCGTGGGGCCTCGGCTCTGGGGCCAACGTCCTGACTTTC.

J is TRBJ2-3 and V is TRBV5-4; tentative D call: TRBD1 (6 bases). The germline V gene has CDR1 SGHNT and CDR2 YYREEE (reference sequence). The CDR3 spans 14 residues. Trimming took off 2 bases at V and 2 bases at J, with 9 bases between the two ends. The CDR3 here is CASSFGQNTDTQYF. For the CDR3, the DNA is TGTGCCAGCAGCTTCGGACAGAACACAGATACGCAGTATTTT.

The CDR3 is CASRDGGPLNYGYTF. The CDR3 DNA follows: TGTGCCAGCCGGGACGGGGGGCCCCTCAACTATGGCTACACCTTC. The chain couples TRBV6-5 to TRBJ1-2; TRBD1 is a possible D gene (6 bases). Germline V CDR1 and CDR2: MNHEY, SVGAGI. This CDR3 is 15 amino acids long. The V and J ends lost 8 bases and 2 bases respectively, with 18 bases between them.

This clone was observed a handful of times. The V and J genes are TRBV10-1 and TRBJ2-3; 8 positions agree with TRBD1. Trimming took 6 bases from V and 4 from J; bases not matched to a gene: 3. CDR3 size: 13 residues. Germline V gene sequence: CDR1 WNHNN, CDR2 SYGVQD (reference sequence). CDR3 bases: TGCGCCAGCAGAGGACAGGGTGCAGATACGCAGTATTTT. Amino acids: CASRGQGADTQYF.